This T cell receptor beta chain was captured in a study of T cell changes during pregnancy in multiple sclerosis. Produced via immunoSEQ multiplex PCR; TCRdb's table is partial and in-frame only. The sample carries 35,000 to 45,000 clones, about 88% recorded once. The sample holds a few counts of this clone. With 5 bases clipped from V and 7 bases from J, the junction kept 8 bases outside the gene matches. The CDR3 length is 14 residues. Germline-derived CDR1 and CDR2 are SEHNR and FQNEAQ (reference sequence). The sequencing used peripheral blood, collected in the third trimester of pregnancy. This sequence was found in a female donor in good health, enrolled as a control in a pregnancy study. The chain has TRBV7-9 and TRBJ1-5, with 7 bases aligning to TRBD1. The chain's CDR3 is CASSPTGLIQPQHF. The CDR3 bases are TGTGCCAGCAGCCCGACAGGGTTAATCCAGCCCCAGCATTTT. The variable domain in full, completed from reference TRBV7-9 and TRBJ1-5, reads DTGVSQNPRHKITKRGQNVTFRCDPISEHNRLYWYRQTLGQGPEFLTYFQNEAQLEKSRLLSDRFSAERPKGSFSTLEIQRTEQGDSAMYLCASSPTGLIQPQHFGDGTRLSIL.